The following is a T cell receptor (beta chain) sequence with its context. Its cognate antigen has yet to be identified. No base quality values were provided; no much bigger clone lies one nucleotide off. RNA was extracted with the RNeasy kit and 0.5 to 1 ug was reverse transcribed using random hexamers. The immunoSEQ multiplex PCR assay, covering 54 Vbeta and 13 Jbeta segments, was used to amplify TCR beta CDR3 regions. PCR amplification bias was corrected using a synthetic template baseline for primer optimization and computational correction. Per the original workflow: Only productive sequences were kept, with reads annotated to V, D and J genes according to IMGT and analyzed in immunoSEQ Analyzer. Clonality was computed as one minus Shannon entropy normalized by log2 of the number of productive unique sequences. For each patient and control, public and private clones were evaluated within the 100 most prevalent clones. Clones were defined as Susac-specific if absent from the healthy and MS cohorts, from 1052 published viral clones and from other ImmuneACCESS disease sequences. TCRdb reprocessed the public reads (quality trimming at Q25 with fastp, clone calling with MiXCR) and kept in-frame beta chains. Each entry is one CDR3 protein sequence, shown with its most common DNA and genes. These V and J calls are TCRdb output, not the study's own analysis. The sample table contains about 120,000 distinct CDR3 sequences; only one count was recorded for roughly 95% of them. The leading ten clones occupy about 0.13% of the sample.

The data were obtained in a study of CD8 T cells in Susac syndrome (dated by TCRdb to the late 2010s). General notes on the study: Among the sequenced Susac syndrome patients, about 6 had clinically active disease and roughly eight were in clinical remission. At the time of blood withdrawal, Susac syndrome patients were either therapy-naive, taking corticosteroids (with some also receiving IVIg), or on IVIg alone. Repertoire sequencing was used to test whether CD8+ T cell activation and differentiation in Susac syndrome was antigen driven.

Overall study results and their limits: No clonal expansion was detected in the CD4+ T cell repertoire of Susac syndrome patients. The TCR sequencing and HLA analysis was acknowledged to have included a relatively small number of individuals.

V was cut back by 4 bases and J by 3 bases, leaving a gap of 9 bases between them. CDR1 is given as SQVTM and CDR2 as ANQGSEA, both from the germline V gene. The CDR3 runs 12 amino acids, cysteine and phenylalanine included. The DNA shown is the 36-base CDR3, in frame from base 1. Peripheral blood CD8+ and CD4+ T cells from healthy donors, Susac syndrome patients and multiple sclerosis patients were profiled using high-throughput TCR beta sequencing. The Susac syndrome patients fulfilled recently defined diagnostic criteria for either definite or probable disease. CD8+ TEMRA cells were enriched by FACS, while bulk CD8+ and CD4+ T cells were purified by magnetic negative isolation. Blood was collected in EDTA tubes and processed within 24 hours, with PBMCs isolated through density gradient centrifugation. PBMCs intended for TCR sequencing were cryopreserved in liquid nitrogen and thawed later in a water bath at 37 degrees C. Purity of sorted or isolated CD4+, CD8+ and CD8+ TEMRA cells was at least 90%.

Material for sequencing was CD4+ T cells from PBMCs. The receptor comes from a human donor with Susac syndrome. The receptor chain draws on TRBV29-1 and TRBJ1-1; perhaps TRBD1 is the D gene, with 5 bases matching. The base sequence is TGCAGCGTTGTTCCAGGGCACACTGAAGCTTTCTTT. It specifies CSVVPGHTEAFF.